This T cell receptor beta chain was captured by sequencing in a study of metastatic and nonmetastatic thyroid tumors (dated by TCRdb to the early 2020s). A note on the overall study: For patients with malignant and with benign thyroid disease, the researchers compared repertoires between peripheral blood samples and tumor or nodule tissue samples.

This clone was counted ten times or more. Its antigen is currently not known. Base qualities were left out, and no much larger clone turns up one base away. The investigation overall reported the following: In both blood and tumor samples, malignant tumors were reported to have significantly higher TCR beta diversity than benign nodules.

Its CDR3 holds 12 amino acids, cysteine through phenylalanine. Just the 36-base CDR3 DNA is kept, in frame starting at base 1. CDR1 is given as KGHSH and CDR2 as LQKENI, both from the germline V gene. V drops 1 base and J drops 7 bases, leaving 8 bases in between. The library was built by means of PCR. Sequencing was carried out with an Illumina HiSeq 4000. High-throughput sequencing was used to profile the CDR3 region of the TCR beta-chain in every patient. The study's processing was this. The researchers built a classifier to tell apart papillary thyroid cancer patients with distant metastasis, based on CDR3 differences among clinicopathological groups. The Shannon index was used to measure repertoire diversity, and the Morisita-Horn index was used to measure how similar tumor and blood repertoires were. TCRdb passed the public sequencing reads through fastp at Q25 and MiXCR, retaining productive beta sequences. The V and J calls, along with clone size, are taken from TCRdb and not from the paper's own processing. In this sample the table shows just over 70,000 clones, about 17% of which occur a single time. The biggest ten clones account for 9.5% to 15% of the sample.

No treatment had been received by any patient before thyroid surgery. Patient clinical samples collected from about 2011 to 2018 were retrospectively analysed using T-cell receptor beta sequencing. The sequence is built from TRBV18 and TRBJ2-7; a tentative D match to TRBD2 spans 6 bases. The sequence was collected from a female donor with papillary thyroid cancer or a benign thyroid nodule (not recorded which). Some clones in this sample may be carry-over from other donors' samples. The sample taken for sequencing was blood. The bases are TGTGCCAGCTCACCACGCGGGGAGGAGCAGTACTTC. Its protein is CASSPRGEEQYF.